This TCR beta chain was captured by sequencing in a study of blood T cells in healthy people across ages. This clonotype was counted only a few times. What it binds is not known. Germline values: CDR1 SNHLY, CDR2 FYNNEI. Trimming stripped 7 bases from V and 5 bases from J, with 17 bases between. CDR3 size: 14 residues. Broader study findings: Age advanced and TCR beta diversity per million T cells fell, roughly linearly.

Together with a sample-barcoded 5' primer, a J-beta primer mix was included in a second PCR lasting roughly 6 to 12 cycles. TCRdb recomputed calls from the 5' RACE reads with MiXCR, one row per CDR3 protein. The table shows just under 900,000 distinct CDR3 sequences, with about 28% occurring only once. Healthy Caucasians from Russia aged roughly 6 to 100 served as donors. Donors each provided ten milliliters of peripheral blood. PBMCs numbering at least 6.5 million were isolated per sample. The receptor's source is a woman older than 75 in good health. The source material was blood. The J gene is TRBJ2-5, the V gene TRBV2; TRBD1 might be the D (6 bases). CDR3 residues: CASKRRAGAETQYF. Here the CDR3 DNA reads TGTGCCAGCAAACGTAGGGCAGGGGCCGAGACCCAGTACTTC.